Below, 20 T cell receptor beta chains from the same sample are listed, as sequenced in a study of T cells in narcolepsy. The method was immunoSEQ multiplex PCR; TCRdb's version includes in-frame clones alone and lacks a portion of them. The sample has about 15,000 clones, 85% to 90% seen once. The sequenced material came from memory (CD45RA-) CD4+ T cells from blood. Every receptor here comes from a human donor in good health.

This clone was recorded only once. This rearrangement joins TRBV2 to TRBJ2-7; tentative D call: TRBD2 (7 bases). This CDR3 has 17 amino acids. Germline V lookup: CDR1 SNHLY, CDR2 FYNNEI. V shed 0 bases and J shed 2 bases, with 17 bases lying between them. CDR3 amino acids: CASSEAPGGRGPYEQYF. In DNA, the CDR3 is TGTGCCAGCAGTGAAGCGCCGGGGGGCAGAGGACCCTACGAGCAGTACTTC.

V gene TRBV14 combines with J gene TRBJ2-3; 11 bases align to TRBD2. V lost 2 bases to trimming and J lost 4 bases; unmatched junction nucleotides: 8. Looked up from germline, CDR1 is SGHDN and CDR2 is FVKESK. The CDR3 extends over 17 amino acids. CDR3 in amino acids: CASSQRSGRAKADTQYF. The CDR3 DNA reads as TGTGCCAGCAGCCAACGTAGCGGGAGGGCCAAGGCAGATACGCAGTATTTT.

The table lists this clone with a few counts. This chain uses TRBV5-5 with TRBJ2-2; tentatively, D is TRBD2 (5 bases). V was trimmed by 0 bases and J by 5 bases, leaving 14 bases between them. Germline V gene lookup returns CDR1 SGHKS and CDR2 YYEKEE (reference sequence). CDR3 length: 16 amino acids. This CDR3 is CASSLGGQMSTGELFF. The CDR3 coding sequence is TGTGCCAGCAGCTTGGGAGGGCAGATGAGTACCGGGGAGCTGTTTTTT.

The rearrangement links TRBV30 to TRBJ1-4; 8 bases map to TRBD1. Germline V gives CDR1 GTSNPN, CDR2 SVGIG (reference sequence). V lost 3 bases and J lost 6; bases outside the gene matches: 6. The CDR3 covers 14 residues. This CDR3 is CAWRGRTGHEKLFF. CDR3 sequence (DNA): TGTGCCTGGAGGGGTAGGACAGGGCATGAAAAACTGTTTTTT.

V usage is TRBV7-8 and J usage is TRBJ2-3; a weak D match, TRBD1 (6 bases). CDR1 and CDR2 from the germline V gene are SGHVS and FQNEAQ. V lost 5 bases, J lost 2 bases, and 20 bases lay in between. The CDR3 sequence is 17 residues long. The CDR3 bases are TGTGCCAGCAGCGGACCCATTCAGGGGCCGGTCACAGATACGCAGTATTTT. Its translation: CASSGPIQGPVTDTQYF.

The CDR3 DNA is TGCGCCAGCAGCTTGCCTCGACAGGGGGGAGAGACCCAGTACTTC. Translated, it gives CASSLPRQGGETQYF. V usage is TRBV5-1 and J usage is TRBJ2-5; the match to TRBD1 covers 9 bases. V trimming: 1 base; J trimming: 4 bases; junction bases outside the gene matches: 5. The CDR3 covers 15 residues. From germline, CDR1 is SGHRS and CDR2 YFSETQ. Full variable domain (outside the CDR3, taken from reference TRBV5-1 and TRBJ2-5): KAGVTQTPRYLIKTRGQQVTLSCSPISGHRSVSWYQQTPGQGLQFLFEYFSETQRNKGNFPGRFSGRQFSNSRSEMNVSTLELGDSALYLCASSLPRQGGETQYFGPGTRLLVL.

The chain carries TRBV10-3 and TRBJ1-2; no reliable D call. CDR3 length: 17 residues. The germline V and J ends were trimmed by 3 bases and 0 bases, with 17 bases remaining between them. Per germline, CDR1 ENHRY and CDR2 SYGVKD. In DNA form, the CDR3 reads TGTGCCATCAGTGACGGATTCACAATTGAGTCTAACTATGGCTACACCTTC. Translated, it gives CAISDGFTIESNYGYTF.

V and J are TRBV2 and TRBJ1-6; D is perhaps TRBD1 (5 bases). Trimming took 2 bases from V and 7 from J, leaving 12 bases between them. There are 15 residues in the CDR3. CDR1 is SNHLY, CDR2 FYNNEI, per germline. CDR3 residues: CASSERQGSNSPLHF. The CDR3 DNA reads as TGTGCCAGCAGTGAAAGGCAGGGTTCCAATTCACCCCTCCACTTT.

The rearrangement links TRBV5-6 to TRBJ1-2; D might be TRBD1 (6 bases). This CDR3 is built from 15 residues. The germline CDR1 and CDR2 sequences are SGHDT and YYEEEE. Trimming stripped 6 bases from V and 6 bases from J, with 21 bases between. CDR3 region: CASTEQGSYHDGYTF. The CDR3 bases are TGTGCCAGCACCGAACAGGGATCTTATCACGATGGCTACACCTTC.

CDR3 bases: TGTGCCAGCAGTGGACCTCTTTTGGACGAGCAGTACTTC. Its translation: CASSGPLLDEQYF. The chain carries TRBV25-1 and TRBJ2-7; no reliable D call. V shed 4 bases and J shed 5 bases, with 12 bases lying between them. CDR1 and CDR2 (germline): MGHDK, SYGVNS. The CDR3 is 13 residues long.

The chain uses TRBV7-6 and TRBJ2-5, with D possibly being TRBD1 (5 bases). The germline V and J ends were trimmed by 4 bases and 1 base, with 7 bases remaining between them. From germline, CDR1 is SGHVS and CDR2 FNYEAQ. The CDR3 contains 13 residues. The CDR3 sequence is CASSSTVQETQYF. The CDR3 coding sequence is TGTGCCAGCAGCTCGACAGTCCAAGAGACCCAGTACTTC.

This clone occurred a few times. V usage is TRBV10-3 and J usage is TRBJ1-4; TRBD1 agrees at 8 bases. V lost 4 bases to trimming and J lost 7 bases; unmatched junction nucleotides: 8. Germline loops: CDR1 ENHRY, CDR2 SYGVKD. CDR3 length: 15 amino acids. The CDR3 reads CAISGGDRLREKLFF. Written as DNA, the CDR3 is TGTGCCATCAGTGGAGGGGACAGGCTACGTGAAAAACTGTTTTTT.

This chain joins TRBV9 and TRBJ2-2, with D uncertain. Germline CDR1 is SGDLS and CDR2 is YYNGEE. Trimming took off 4 bases at V and 0 bases at J, with 19 bases between the two ends. This CDR3 is 18 amino acids long. For the CDR3, the DNA is TGTGCCAGCAGCTTTTTTCCGGGCGGCCCCGCGAACACCGGGGAGCTGTTTTTT. Translating it yields CASSFFPGGPANTGELFF.

The chain has TRBV18 and TRBJ2-5; TRBD2 is a possible D gene (6 bases). V dropped 3 bases and J dropped 0 bases, with 14 bases sitting between them. Germline CDR1 KGHSH, CDR2 LQKENI. The CDR3 sequence is 16 residues long. In nucleotides, the CDR3 is TGTGCCAGCTCACCCCCCCGGGGGACGTACCAAGAGACCCAGTACTTC. Translating gives CASSPPRGTYQETQYF.

The chain couples TRBV14 to TRBJ1-2; the D is unclear. The CDR3 consists of 13 residues. Germline CDR1 reads SGHDN; CDR2 reads FVKESK. V gave up 6 bases and J gave up 2 bases, with 10 bases separating them. The CDR3 loop is CASSPGPNYGYTF. In DNA form, the CDR3 reads TGTGCCAGCAGTCCCGGACCGAACTATGGCTACACCTTC.

V is TRBV27 and J is TRBJ2-5, with 11 bases that match TRBD1. TRBJ2-7 explains the end of the DNA better; the J call may be wrong. The CDR3 loop spans 14 amino acids. CDR1 and CDR2 from the germline V gene are MNHEY and SMNVEV (reference sequence). The CDR3 sequence is CASSMRTGGDEQYF. CDR3 in DNA: TGTGCCAGCAGTATGAGGACAGGGGGCGACGAGCAGTACTTC.

V usage is TRBV25-1 and J usage is TRBJ2-2, with 7 bases identical to TRBD2. The ends lost 5 bases at V and 1 base at J; junction bases unmatched: 1. The CDR3 contains 14 residues. The germline CDR1 and CDR2 sequences are MGHDK and SYGVNS. CDR3 in DNA: TGTGCCAGCAGTTGGGGGGGGAACACCGGGGAGCTGTTTTTT. Translation gives CASSWGGNTGELFF.

The V and J genes are TRBV19 and TRBJ1-4; the match to TRBD1 covers 9 bases. This CDR3 comprises 16 residues. The V segment lost 1 base and the J segment 6 bases; nucleotides outside the gene matches: 6. CDR1 is LNHDA and CDR2 is SQIVND in the germline V gene (reference sequence). In DNA, the CDR3 is TGTGCCAGTAGTATAGGGTTCGGGACAGGGCATGAAAAACTGTTTTTT. Protein sequence: CASSIGFGTGHEKLFF.

The rearrangement uses TRBV19 and TRBJ2-2; 10 bases match TRBD2. Trimming removed 7 bases from V and 3 bases from J; junction bases left unmatched: 8. CDR1 and CDR2 (germline): LNHDA, SQIVND (reference sequence). This CDR3 is 16 amino acids long. CDR3 protein: CASITSGMVDTGELFF. The CDR3 DNA is TGTGCCAGTATTACTAGCGGGATGGTGGACACCGGGGAGCTGTTTTTT. Full variable domain (remainder filled in from reference TRBV19 and TRBJ2-2): DGGITQSPKYLFRKEGQNVTLSCEQNLNHDAMYWYRQDPGQGLRLIYYSQIVNDFQKGDIAEGYSVSREKKESFPLTVTSAQKNPTAFYLCASITSGMVDTGELFFGEGSRLTVL.

The chain carries TRBV11-2 and TRBJ1-2; no definite D call. Trimming cost V 3 bases and J 8 bases, with 19 bases left between them. The CDR3 has 15 residues. CDR1 is SGHAT and CDR2 is FQNNGV in the germline V gene. CDR3 sequence: CASSFPNSREGGYTF. The CDR3 DNA reads TGTGCCAGCAGCTTCCCCAATTCAAGGGAAGGGGGCTACACCTTC.